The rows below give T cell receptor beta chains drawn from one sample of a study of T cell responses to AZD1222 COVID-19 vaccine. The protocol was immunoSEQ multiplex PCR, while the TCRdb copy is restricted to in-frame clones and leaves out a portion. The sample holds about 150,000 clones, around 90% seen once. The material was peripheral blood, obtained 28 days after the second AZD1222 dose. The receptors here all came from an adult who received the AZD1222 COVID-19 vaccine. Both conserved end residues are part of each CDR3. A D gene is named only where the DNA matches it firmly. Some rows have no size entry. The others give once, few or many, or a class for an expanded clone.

TGTGCCAGCAGCCCTAGGGGGGTAGGGGGGTTCGGCACAGATACGCAGTATTTT | CASSPRGVGGFGTDTQYF | TRBJ2-3 | TRBV7-3 | . | .
TGTGCCAGCAGCGGCAGGGGAGGAAATCAGCCCCAGCATTTT | CASSGRGGNQPQHF | TRBJ1-5 | TRBV2 | . | few
TGTGCCAGTAGTATAGGAGGGTATAGCAATCAGCCCCAGCATTTT | CASSIGGYSNQPQHF | TRBJ1-5 | TRBV19 | . | .
TGTGCCAGCAGCCGTCCCGGGCCTTACAATGAGCAGTTCTTC | CASSRPGPYNEQFF | TRBJ2-1 | TRBV6-2/TRBV6-3 | . | .
TGTGCCACCAGTGATCCGCGCAGGTTGGGTGAAGCTTTCTTT | CATSDPRRLGEAFF | TRBJ1-1 | TRBV24-1 | . | .
TGTGCCAGCAGCTTTAGGACAGGGGGGGATCAGCCCCAGCATTTT | CASSFRTGGDQPQHF | TRBJ1-5 | TRBV7-2 | TRBD1 | .
TGTGCCAGCTCACCACGAACTGCAGGCTCTGGAAACACCATATATTTT | CASSPRTAGSGNTIYF | TRBJ1-3 | TRBV18 | . | .
TGCGCCAGCAGCCCAACAGGGTCCCAAGAGACCCAGTACTTC | CASSPTGSQETQYF | TRBJ2-5 | TRBV4-1 | . | .
TGTGCCTGGAGGGGACTTTTCAATTCACCCCTCCACTTT | CAWRGLFNSPLHF | TRBJ1-6 | TRBV30 | . | .
TGTGCCAGTAGTATGGCCAGGGGGTACGGAAACACCATATATTTT | CASSMARGYGNTIYF | TRBJ1-3 | TRBV19 | TRBD1 | .
TGTGCCAGCTCATTGACAGGGGTTGAAAACACCATATATTTT | CASSLTGVENTIYF | TRBJ1-3 | TRBV18 | TRBD1 | .
TGTGCCAGCAGTGAATCCCCCGGTAGCACAGATACGCAGTATTTT | CASSESPGSTDTQYF | TRBJ2-3 | TRBV25-1 | . | .
TGTGCCTGGAGTCCTTCCCGGCAGGGCGAGCAGTACTTC | CAWSPSRQGEQYF | TRBJ2-7 | TRBV30 | . | .
TGTGCCAGCAGCCCCATTGCAACTAATGAAAAACTGTTTTTT | CASSPIATNEKLFF | TRBJ1-4 | TRBV7-2 | . | few
TGTGCCAGCAGCTTAGGGGGGGCGGCTAGCGGAAACAATGAGCAGTTCTTC | CASSLGGAASGNNEQFF | TRBJ2-1 | TRBV7-2 | . | once
TGTGCCAGCAGTCCCCAGGGGCCGGGCTACGAGCAGTACTTC | CASSPQGPGYEQYF | TRBJ2-7 | TRBV28 | . | .
TGTGCCAGCAAGGGTGGGTCGGAAAGCGGTAAACCGTTCTTC | CASKGGSESGKPFF | TRBJ2-1 | TRBV2 | . | .
TGCGCCCGAGGTAGGCGGAACACTGAAGCTTTCTTT | CARGRRNTEAFF | TRBJ1-1 | TRBV23-1 | . | .
TGTGCCAGCAGCCCGACAGGGGGAGCTAAGTACAATGAGCAGTTCTTC | CASSPTGGAKYNEQFF | TRBJ2-1 | TRBV7-3 | TRBD1 | .
TGTGCCAGCAGTTCCCCCGGACAGGGACCGCACTATGGCTACACCTTC | CASSSPGQGPHYGYTF | TRBJ1-2 | TRBV28 | TRBD1 | .
TGTGCCTGGGCCAGGGGATTGAACACTGAAGCTTTCTTT | CAWARGLNTEAFF | TRBJ1-1 | TRBV30 | . | .
TGTGCCAGCAGCGACGCACGGGGCCCCCCCTTCTACGAGCAGTACTTC | CASSDARGPPFYEQYF | TRBJ2-7 | TRBV7-8 | . | .
TGTGCCAGCAGTTTTCCGGGACAGAGGGAAGCTTTCTTT | CASSFPGQREAFF | TRBJ1-1 | TRBV11-3 | TRBD1 | .
TGTGCCTGGACAAGATCAGGCCCTGGTGAGCCCCAGCATTTT | CAWTRSGPGEPQHF | TRBJ1-5 | TRBV30 | . | .
TGTGCCAGTAGTGACCTCTCCAGGGCTCTAGCCAAAAACATTCAGTACTTC | CASSDLSRALAKNIQYF | TRBJ2-4 | TRBV19 | . | .
TGTGCCAGCAGTTCCTACGGCAGCCTTGGGGGGCCCCAGCATTTT | CASSSYGSLGGPQHF | TRBJ1-5 | TRBV27 | . | .
TGTGCCAGTAGCCCGACGGGGGCCAGGCAGCCCCAGCATTTT | CASSPTGARQPQHF | TRBJ1-5 | TRBV19 | . | .
TGCGCCAGCAGCTTCGGTGGTGCAGGGGCCCTTAGCACCGGGGAGCTGTTTTTT | CASSFGGAGALSTGELFF | TRBJ2-2 | TRBV5-1 | . | .
TGTGCCAGCAGTGCTGGGGCCAATCAGCCCCAGCATTTT | CASSAGANQPQHF | TRBJ1-5 | TRBV2 | . | .
TGCAGCGTTGAGGGAGGGACGGATGAGCAGTTCTTC | CSVEGGTDEQFF | TRBJ2-1 | TRBV29-1 | TRBD2 | once
TGTGCCACTCGCTTTGCTGCCTCGGGCCAGGGTGGTTCACCCCTCCACTTT | CATRFAASGQGGSPLHF | TRBJ1-6 | TRBV19 | . | .
TGTGCCAGCAGTTTAGTGGGACAGGGGTATACTGGCTACACCTTC | CASSLVGQGYTGYTF | TRBJ1-2 | TRBV28 | TRBD1 | .
TGTGCCAGCAGCGTAGAACAGGACAATGAGCAGTTCTTC | CASSVEQDNEQFF | TRBJ2-1 | TRBV9 | . | .
TGTGCCAGCAGCTTAGACGGGGCGGGAAGGGCTTACAATGAGCAGTTCTTC | CASSLDGAGRAYNEQFF | TRBJ2-1 | TRBV11-3 | . | .
TGTGCCAGCGAATTTACAGGGGACACTGAAGCTTTCTTT | CASEFTGDTEAFF | TRBJ1-1 | TRBV7-2 | TRBD1 | .
TGTGCCAGCAGCCCAGCTCTTGATTACTATGGCTACACCTTC | CASSPALDYYGYTF | TRBJ1-2 | TRBV13 | . | once
TGTGCCAGCATCGACAGCCTGTCTGGAAACACCATATATTTT | CASIDSLSGNTIYF | TRBJ1-3 | TRBV28 | . | .
TGTGCCAGCAGTTCAACGACAGGATTACATTGGGCAAACATTCAGTACTTC | CASSSTTGLHWANIQYF | TRBJ2-4 | TRBV28 | . | .
TGTGCCAGCAGCCAAGAGGGCCGGGTCACAGATACGCAGTATTTT | CASSQEGRVTDTQYF | TRBJ2-3 | TRBV4-2 | . | .
TGTGCCAGCAGCTCCGGACAGGGGGCCTCAACAGATACGCAGTATTTT | CASSSGQGASTDTQYF | TRBJ2-3 | TRBV5-4 | TRBD1 | .
TGTGCCAGCTCACCACAGGAGACAGCCTATAATTCACCCCTCCACTTT | CASSPQETAYNSPLHF | TRBJ1-6 | TRBV18 | . | .
TGTGCCAGTTCCGTGGGGCGCACCGGGGAGCTGTTTTTT | CASSVGRTGELFF | TRBJ2-2 | TRBV7-9 | . | .
TGTGCCAGCACCAAACAGGGGGCTACGGGTGGAAACACCATATATTTT | CASTKQGATGGNTIYF | TRBJ1-3 | TRBV13 | TRBD1 | .
TGTGCCAGCTCCCCGGACAAGGGCGAGCAGTACTTC | CASSPDKGEQYF | TRBJ2-7 | TRBV18 | . | .
TGTGCCAGCAGGGGTACAGTTTTTACTGAAGCTTTCTTT | CASRGTVFTEAFF | TRBJ1-1 | TRBV7-9 | . | .
TGTGCCAGCTCACTCGACAGGCAAAACTATGGCTACACCTTC | CASSLDRQNYGYTF | TRBJ1-2 | TRBV18 | . | .
TGTGCCAGCAGCTCCGGCGACAGGCTCCTCGGGGAGCTGTTTTTT | CASSSGDRLLGELFF | TRBJ2-2 | TRBV7-9 | . | .
TGTGCCTGGAGTGTAGGCCAAGTGAACACTGAAGCTTTCTTT | CAWSVGQVNTEAFF | TRBJ1-1 | TRBV30 | . | .
TGTGCCAGCAGCCAGCTGAGAGCTGCAAACTATGGCTACACCTTC | CASSQLRAANYGYTF | TRBJ1-2 | TRBV11-2 | . | .
TGCGCCAGCAGCCAGGGTGGACAGGTTACCTACAATGAGCAGTTCTTC | CASSQGGQVTYNEQFF | TRBJ2-1 | TRBV4-1 | TRBD1 | .
TGTGCCAGCAGTCCTACAGGGATATACTACGAGCAGTACTTC | CASSPTGIYYEQYF | TRBJ2-7 | TRBV7-9 | . | .
TGTGCCAGCAGTAAGGGACTAGCGGAACTCACACTGATGGACTACGAGCAGTACTTC | CASSKGLAELTLMDYEQYF | TRBJ2-7 | TRBV6-2/TRBV6-3 | TRBD2 | .
TGTGCCAGCAGTCCCCGTCGACTAGCGGGAGTTGATGAGCAGTTCTTC | CASSPRRLAGVDEQFF | TRBJ2-1 | TRBV27 | TRBD2 | .
TGTGCCAGCAGCTCAACTAGTTTTCCTGGCGAGCAGTACTTC | CASSSTSFPGEQYF | TRBJ2-7 | TRBV7-2 | . | .